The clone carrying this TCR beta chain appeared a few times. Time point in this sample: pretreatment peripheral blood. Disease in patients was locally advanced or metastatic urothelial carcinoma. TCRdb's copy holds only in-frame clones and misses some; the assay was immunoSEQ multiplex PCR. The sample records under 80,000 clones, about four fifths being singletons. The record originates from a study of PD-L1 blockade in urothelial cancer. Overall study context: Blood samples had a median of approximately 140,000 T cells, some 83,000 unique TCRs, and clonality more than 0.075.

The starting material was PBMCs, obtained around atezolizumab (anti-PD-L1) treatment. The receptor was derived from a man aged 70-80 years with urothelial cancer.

CDR3 loop: CASSIAGGSGEQFF. DNA for the CDR3: TGCGCCAGCTCAATAGCGGGGGGATCCGGTGAGCAGTTCTTC. J is TRBJ2-1 and V is TRBV10-1; 10 bases are shared with TRBD2. Trimming removed 8 bases from V and 9 bases from J; junction bases left unmatched: 10. Germline-derived CDR1 and CDR2 are WNHNN and SYGVQD (reference sequence). The CDR3 sequence is 14 residues long.